These 3 T cell receptor beta chains came from one sample sequenced in a study of OX40 agonist ivuxolimab in advanced cancers. Repertoires were generated with immunoSEQ multiplex PCR, while TCRdb's copy carries only in-frame clones and drops some. The sample yields more than 45,000 clones, roughly 82% seen once. This specimen consisted of CD4+ or CD8+ T cells sorted from blood, obtained in a trial of the OX40 agonist ivuxolimab. The receptors here all came from an adult with an advanced solid tumor such as melanoma, head and neck, liver or kidney cancer.

J is TRBJ2-3 and V is TRBV19; possible D gene TRBD1, 6 bases. Trimming took 6 bases from V and 0 from J, leaving 16 bases between them. This CDR3 contains 16 residues. Germline CDR1 reads LNHDA; CDR2 reads SQIVND (reference sequence). CDR3 amino acids: CASSFRQAVSTDTQYF. The CDR3 bases are TGTGCCAGTAGCTTCCGACAGGCGGTAAGCACAGATACGCAGTATTTT.

By proportion, this clone is medium-sized (0.01 to 0.1%). The J gene is TRBJ1-1, the V gene TRBV18; 9 bases are a match to TRBD1. The CDR3 runs to 16 residues. After removal of 4 bases from V and 5 bases from J, the junction contained 11 bases not matched to a gene. CDR1 and CDR2 from the germline V gene are KGHSH and LQKENI. The CDR3 sequence is CASSLSGTGKATEAFF. For the CDR3, the DNA is TGTGCCAGCTCACTCTCCGGGACAGGGAAAGCGACTGAAGCTTTCTTT.

The chain combines TRBV5-1 with TRBJ2-7; 14 nucleotides line up with TRBD2. V shed 4 bases and J 2 bases; nucleotides not matched to a gene: 5. CDR1 is SGHRS, CDR2 YFSETQ, per germline. The CDR3 is made up of 16 amino acids. The CDR3 bases are TGCGCCAGCAGCCCAGGGACTAGCGGGAGTCCCTACGAGCAGTACTTC. It specifies CASSPGTSGSPYEQYF.